A selection of T cell receptor beta chains follows, all from one sample in a study of blood T cells in healthy people across ages. TCRdb processed the 5' RACE reads anew with MiXCR; each CDR3 protein has one entry. Seen here are roughly 1,500,000 distinct CDR3 sequences, roughly 45% observed once, and the top ten hold approximately 7.9%. The sample taken for sequencing was blood. The source is a woman aged 18-29 years in good health. Both conserved end residues are part of each CDR3. Each record gives: clone size, V gene, D gene, J gene, CDR3 DNA, CDR3 protein. A D gene is named only where the DNA matches it firmly. Clone size is given for some rows only: seen once, a few or many times, or a class if the clone is expanded.

-,TRBV5-1,-,TRBJ2-1,TGCGCCAGCAGCTTGGCCGGGGGAGCGGACTACAATGAGCAGTTCTTC,CASSLAGGADYNEQFF
-,TRBV10-3,-,TRBJ1-2,TGTGCCATCAGCAGGGACGATAACTATGGCTACACCTTC,CAISRDDNYGYTF
few,TRBV28,-,TRBJ2-3,TGTGCCAGCAGTCTTCCAGACCTGGGGACAGATACGCAGTATTTT,CASSLPDLGTDTQYF
few,TRBV2,TRBD2,TRBJ2-3,TGTGCCAGAGGAGGACTAGCGGGAGTAGGAGATACGCAGTATTTT,CARGGLAGVGDTQYF
-,TRBV20-1,TRBD1,TRBJ1-2,TGCAGTGCTAGAGAAGTTGACTGGACAGGGAAGGATGGCTACACCTTC,CSAREVDWTGKDGYTF
-,TRBV4-2,TRBD2,TRBJ2-5,TGTGCCGGCAGCCAGGGGTCCTGGACTAGCGGGAGAGAGCTCGTCGGGCAGTACTTC,CAGSQGSWTSGRELVGQYF
few,TRBV20-1,-,TRBJ2-7,TGCAGTGCCAAAGGGCCCGAAAGCTCCTACGAGCAGTACTTC,CSAKGPESSYEQYF
few,TRBV9,-,TRBJ1-1,TGTGCCAGCAGCGCTGTGGGGCAGATATATGCTGAAGCTTTCTTT,CASSAVGQIYAEAFF
many,TRBV29-1,TRBD1,TRBJ2-3,TGCAGCGTTGAACCCGGGACAGCCACAGATACGCAGTATTTT,CSVEPGTATDTQYF
-,TRBV9,-,TRBJ1-2,TGTGCCAGCAGCGTTTCGGGTGGCGATGGCTACACCTTC,CASSVSGGDGYTF
few,TRBV5-1,-,TRBJ2-7,TGCGCCAGCAGCTACATACAGGGCTACGAGCAGTACTTC,CASSYIQGYEQYF
once,TRBV4-1,-,TRBJ2-7,TGCGCCAGCAGCCAAGAGGGCGGGCTACACTACGAGCAGTACTTC,CASSQEGGLHYEQYF
-,TRBV6-5,TRBD1,TRBJ1-6,TGTGCCAGCAGTTACGGGACAGGGGCGCCACCCCTCCACTTT,CASSYGTGAPPLHF
few,TRBV7-2,TRBD1,TRBJ2-4,TGTGCCAGCAGCTTAGTTAGCCCCCGGGACAGGACCCTAAACATTCAGTACTTC,CASSLVSPRDRTLNIQYF
few,TRBV5-1,TRBD1,TRBJ1-1,TGCGCCAGCAGCGGCTACAGGGGGCTAAAAGCTTTCTTT,CASSGYRGLKAFF
few,TRBV10-3,TRBD1,TRBJ2-1,TGTGCCATCAGTCCCGGGACAGACAATGAGCAGTTCTTC,CAISPGTDNEQFF
-,TRBV28,TRBD2,TRBJ2-5,TGTGCCAGCAGCTTGGCCGCTAGCGGGGGGGAGACCCAGTACTTC,CASSLAASGGETQYF
-,TRBV27,-,TRBJ1-1,TGTGCCAGCAGCCCCGACAGGCCCACTGAAGCTTTCTTT,CASSPDRPTEAFF
-,TRBV9,TRBD2,TRBJ2-5,TGTGCCAGCAGCGTAGGCGGGAGGCCCCAAGAGACCCAGTACTTC,CASSVGGRPQETQYF
-,TRBV28,-,TRBJ1-5,TGTGCCAGCACCAACCGTCAGCCCCAGCATTTT,CASTNRQPQHF
many,TRBV4-1,-,TRBJ2-7,TGCGCCAGCAGCCAAGGTGACGAGCAGTACTTC,CASSQGDEQYF
-,TRBV6-1,-,TRBJ1-2,TGTGCCAGCAGTGACCCGGGGGGGTCCTATGGCTACACCTTC,CASSDPGGSYGYTF
-,TRBV9,-,TRBJ2-5,TGTGCCAGCAGCGTAGAAGCTAACGACCAAGAGACCCAGTACTTC,CASSVEANDQETQYF
-,TRBV2,-,TRBJ2-3,TGTGCCAGCAGTGAGTTCCGTAGTAGCGGTCGGAGAGATACGCAGTATTTT,CASSEFRSSGRRDTQYF
-,TRBV14,-,TRBJ1-2,TGTGCCAGCAGCCCTGAGTGGGAAGGGGATGGCTACACCTTC,CASSPEWEGDGYTF
-,TRBV27,TRBD1,TRBJ2-4,TGTGCCAGCAGTTTATTAGGGACAGCTGAAAACATTCAGTACTTC,CASSLLGTAENIQYF
few,TRBV6-5,TRBD1,TRBJ2-7,TGTGCCAGCAGTTGGGGGACAGGGATCTCCTACGAGCAGTACTTC,CASSWGTGISYEQYF
many,TRBV4-2,TRBD1,TRBJ1-4,TGTGCCAGCAGCCTAGGACAGGCCACAACTAATGAAAAACTGTTTTTT,CASSLGQATTNEKLFF
-,TRBV5-1,-,TRBJ1-1,TGCGCCAGCAGCTCTTTTGGCACTGAAGCTTTCTTT,CASSSFGTEAFF
-,TRBV12-3/TRBV12-4,-,TRBJ1-2,TGTGCCAGCAGTTTAAGACAGGAGGCTTTAGGGGGTGGCTACACCTTC,CASSLRQEALGGGYTF
many,TRBV12-3/TRBV12-4,-,TRBJ2-5,TGTGCCAGCAGTTCAGTGCCCCCGGGGGAGCAGTACTTC,CASSSVPPGEQYF
few,TRBV25-1,TRBD2,TRBJ2-7,TGTGCCAGCAGTGAATTGGCTAGCGGAACTTCTTACGAGCAGTACTTC,CASSELASGTSYEQYF